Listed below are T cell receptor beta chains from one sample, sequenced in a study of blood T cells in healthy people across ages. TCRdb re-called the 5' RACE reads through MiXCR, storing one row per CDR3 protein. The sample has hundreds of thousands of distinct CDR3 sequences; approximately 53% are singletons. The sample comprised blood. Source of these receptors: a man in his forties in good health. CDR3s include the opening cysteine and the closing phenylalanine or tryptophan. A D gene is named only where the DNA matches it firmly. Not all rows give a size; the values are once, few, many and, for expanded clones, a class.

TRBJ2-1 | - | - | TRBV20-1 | TGCAGTGCTAGTCGGTTAGGGGGAAATGACTACAATGAGCAGTTCTTC | CSASRLGGNDYNEQFF
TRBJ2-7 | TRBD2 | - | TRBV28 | TGTGCCAGCCTTACTAGCGGAACTTCCTACGAGCAGTACTTC | CASLTSGTSYEQYF
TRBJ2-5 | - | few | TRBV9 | TGTGCCAGCAGCGTAGGTACAGGGACCCCCCAAGAGACCCAGTACTTC | CASSVGTGTPQETQYF
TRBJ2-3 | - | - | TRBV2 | TGTGCCAGCAGTGAACAGGGCCCAAACACAGATACGCAGTATTTT | CASSEQGPNTDTQYF
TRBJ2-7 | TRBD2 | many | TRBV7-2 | TGTGCCAGCAGACCCCTCCTAGCGGGGGGAACCTACAATGAGCAGTACTTC | CASRPLLAGGTYNEQYF
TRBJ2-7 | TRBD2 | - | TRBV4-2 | TGTGCCAGCAGCCAAGGGACTAGCGGGAGGGATGGGATCTACGAGCAGTACTTC | CASSQGTSGRDGIYEQYF
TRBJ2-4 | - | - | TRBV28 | TGTGCCAGCAGTCCCCAAAGACCGGGGCCGGAAAACATTCAGTACTTC | CASSPQRPGPENIQYF
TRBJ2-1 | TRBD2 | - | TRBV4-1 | TGCGCCAGCAGTCGGGGGGAGGGATTGGGATACAATGAGCAGTTCTTC | CASSRGEGLGYNEQFF
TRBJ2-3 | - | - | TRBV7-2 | TGTGCCAGCAGCTTAGCCCCCCCAGATGCGCAGTATTTT | CASSLAPPDAQYF
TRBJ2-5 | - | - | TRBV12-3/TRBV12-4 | TGTGCCAGCAGTTTAAGTGACAGACAAGAGACCCAGTACTTC | CASSLSDRQETQYF
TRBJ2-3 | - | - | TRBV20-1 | TGCAGTGCTAGAGAGGTCAACCAAGGCGCAGATACGCAGTATTTT | CSAREVNQGADTQYF
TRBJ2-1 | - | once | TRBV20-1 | TGCAGTGTTCAAACTAACGAGGGTATCAATGAGCAGTTCTTC | CSVQTNEGINEQFF
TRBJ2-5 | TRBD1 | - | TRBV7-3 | TGTGCCAGCAGCTCCGGGACAGGGGCTAGTGAGACCCAGTACTTC | CASSSGTGASETQYF
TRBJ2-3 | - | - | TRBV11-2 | TGTGCCAGCAGCTTCAGGGGCAGGGAAACAGATACGCAGTATTTT | CASSFRGRETDTQYF
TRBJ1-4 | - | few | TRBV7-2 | TGTGCCAGCAGCTTAGTCAGATCAACTAATGAAAAACTGTTTTTT | CASSLVRSTNEKLFF
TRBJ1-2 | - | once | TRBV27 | TGTGCCAGCAGTTCAAACTTTTGGTCGGGCTACACCTTC | CASSSNFWSGYTF
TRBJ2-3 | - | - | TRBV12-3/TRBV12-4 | TGTGCCAGCAACCGGCCGACGGGGGATACGCAGTATTTT | CASNRPTGDTQYF
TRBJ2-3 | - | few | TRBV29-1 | TGCAGCGTTGATTTGGTTGGAGATACGCAGTATTTT | CSVDLVGDTQYF
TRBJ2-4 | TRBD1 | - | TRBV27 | TGTGCCAGCAGTCAAGAGACAGGGTTAGGAAACATTCAGTACTTC | CASSQETGLGNIQYF
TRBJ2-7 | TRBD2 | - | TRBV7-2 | TGTGCCAGCAGCTCCTATGGACTAGTAGCCTACGAGCAGTACTTC | CASSSYGLVAYEQYF
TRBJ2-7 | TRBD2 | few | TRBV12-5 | TGTGCTAGTGGTTTGGTGATTGACAGCCTAGGGACTAGCGGGGACTCTTACGAGCAGTACTTC | CASGLVIDSLGTSGDSYEQYF
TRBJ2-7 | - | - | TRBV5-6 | TGTGCCAGCAGCTTGAATGGCGTGTTATGGAGACCAATAAGTAAAAGCTCCTACGAGCAGTACTTC | CASSLNGVLWRPISKSSYEQYF
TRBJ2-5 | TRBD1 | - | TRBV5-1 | TGCGCCAGCAGCGAACCGACAGGGCGAGAGACCCAGTACTTC | CASSEPTGRETQYF
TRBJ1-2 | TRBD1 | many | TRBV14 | TGTGCCAGCAGCTCCGGACAGGGAAGGAGCTATGGCTACACCTTC | CASSSGQGRSYGYTF
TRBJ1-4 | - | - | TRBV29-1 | TGCAGCGTTGAAGATTGGGACGGGGGTGAAAAACTGTTTTTT | CSVEDWDGGEKLFF
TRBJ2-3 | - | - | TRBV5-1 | TGCGCCAGCAGCCTGAAACAGGGCCCCACAGATACGCAGTATTTT | CASSLKQGPTDTQYF
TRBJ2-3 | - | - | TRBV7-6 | TGTGCCAGCAGCTTACTGTCAGGGGCAACCGATACGCAGTATTTT | CASSLLSGATDTQYF
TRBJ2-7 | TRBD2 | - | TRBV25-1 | TGTGCCAGCAGTGAACGGAGTGTTAGCGGGAGACTAACTTACGAGCAGTACTTC | CASSERSVSGRLTYEQYF
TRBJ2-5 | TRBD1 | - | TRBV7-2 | TGTGCCAGCAGCCCCGTAGGACAGGGGGCGAGCGCTTGGACCCAGTACTTC | CASSPVGQGASAWTQYF
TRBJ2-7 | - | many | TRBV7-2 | TGTGCCAGCAGCCCGAGTATTACTACCTACGAGCAGTACTTC | CASSPSITTYEQYF
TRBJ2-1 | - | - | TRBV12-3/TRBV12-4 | TGTGCCAGCAGTCCAGGGGTCAGCCACAATGAGCAGTTCTTC | CASSPGVSHNEQFF
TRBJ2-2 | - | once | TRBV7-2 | TGTGCCAGCAGTTATACAGGGTTGAGACTGGGGGAGCTGTTTTTT | CASSYTGLRLGELFF
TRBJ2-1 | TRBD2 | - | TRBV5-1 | TGCGCCAGCAGCTTGGATCTAGCGGGAGGTCACAATGAGCAGTTCTTC | CASSLDLAGGHNEQFF
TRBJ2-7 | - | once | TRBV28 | TGTGCCAGCAGTCCCATTATGGGGGCGGAGGGCTACGAGCAGTACTTC | CASSPIMGAEGYEQYF
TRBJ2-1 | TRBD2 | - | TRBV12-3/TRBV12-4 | TGTGCCAGCAGTCTAGCGGGGGGTCCGAACAATGAGCAGTTCTTC | CASSLAGGPNNEQFF
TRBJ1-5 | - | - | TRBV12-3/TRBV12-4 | TGTGCCAGCAGCGGACTTGGAGGGAGGATCGGCAATCAGCCCCAGCATTTT | CASSGLGGRIGNQPQHF
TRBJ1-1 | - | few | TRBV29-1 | TGCAGCGTTGAAGGCGGGGGGCAAAGCACTGAAGCTTTCTTT | CSVEGGGQSTEAFF
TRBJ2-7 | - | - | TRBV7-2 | TGTGCCAGCAGCTTAGAGGGGCAGATCGGGACCTACGAGCAGTACTTC | CASSLEGQIGTYEQYF
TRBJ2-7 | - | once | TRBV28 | TGTGCCAGCGCCCTAGCCTACGAGCAGTACTTC | CASALAYEQYF
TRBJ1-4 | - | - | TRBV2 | TGTGCCAGCACCCTTATGAGTGGTAATGAAAAACTGTTTTTT | CASTLMSGNEKLFF
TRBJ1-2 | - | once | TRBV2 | TGTGCCAGCCGAGCTCAGGGGACGGATGGCTACACCTTC | CASRAQGTDGYTF
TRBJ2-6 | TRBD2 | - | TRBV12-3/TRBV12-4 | TGTGCCAGCACGGGGGGTTCCTCTGGGGCCAACGTCCTGACTTTC | CASTGGSSGANVLTF
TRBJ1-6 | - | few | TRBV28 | TGTGCCAGCAGTCTCGTGGGGGACACGTCACCCCTCCACTTT | CASSLVGDTSPLHF
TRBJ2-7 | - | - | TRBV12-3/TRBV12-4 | TGTGCCTCTATGGAGGGGAGCTCCTACAATGAGCAGTACTTC | CASMEGSSYNEQYF
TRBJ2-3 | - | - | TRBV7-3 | TGTGCCAGCAGCTTAACGGTGGGGCTAGCGACAACCACAGATACGCAGTATTTT | CASSLTVGLATTTDTQYF
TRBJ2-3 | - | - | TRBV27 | TGTGCCAGCAGTTTATCGAGGGCAGACCACACAGATACGCAGTATTTT | CASSLSRADHTDTQYF
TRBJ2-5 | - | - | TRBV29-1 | TGCAGCGTTGGTGGGACTCCCCAAGAGACCCAGTACTTC | CSVGGTPQETQYF
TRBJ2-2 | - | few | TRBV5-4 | TGTGCCAGCAGCTTCTTAGCTTCCGGGGAGCTGTTTTTT | CASSFLASGELFF
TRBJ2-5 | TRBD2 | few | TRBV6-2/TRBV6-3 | TGTGCCAGCAGTTCGGGACTAGCGGGAGTGATTCGCCAAGAGACCCAGTACTTC | CASSSGLAGVIRQETQYF
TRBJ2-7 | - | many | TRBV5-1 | TGTGCCAGCAGCTTTCAGGGGTACGAGCAGTACTTC | CASSFQGYEQYF
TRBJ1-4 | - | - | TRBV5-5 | TGTGCCAGCAGCGCGAGCACCCCAACTAATGAAAAACTGTTTTTT | CASSASTPTNEKLFF
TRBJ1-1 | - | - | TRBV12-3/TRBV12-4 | TGTGCCAGCATCAGAGGGGGGAACACTGAAGCTTTCTTT | CASIRGGNTEAFF
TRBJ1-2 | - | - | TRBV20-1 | TGCAGTGCTAGAGATGGACAGAAACCTAGAAACTATGGCTACACCTTC | CSARDGQKPRNYGYTF
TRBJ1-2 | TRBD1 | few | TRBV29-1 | TGCAGCGCCGAGACCGGGACAGAGAAAGACACCTTC | CSAETGTEKDTF
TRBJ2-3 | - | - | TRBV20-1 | TGCAGTGCTAAGGTGGGGGCAGATACGCAGTATTTT | CSAKVGADTQYF
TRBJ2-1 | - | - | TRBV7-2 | TGTGCCAGCAGCTTAGATATTCGACCCAATGAGCAGTTCTTC | CASSLDIRPNEQFF
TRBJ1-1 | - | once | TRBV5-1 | TGCGCCAGCAGTAAAGAGAACACTGAAGCTTTCTTT | CASSKENTEAFF
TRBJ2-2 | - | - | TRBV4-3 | TGCGCCAGCAGCCAGGGAGGACAGGACGGGGAGCTGTTTTTT | CASSQGGQDGELFF
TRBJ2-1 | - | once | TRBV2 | TGTGCCAGCGCTACCCTACTTGAGCAGTTCTTC | CASATLLEQFF
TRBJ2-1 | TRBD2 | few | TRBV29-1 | TGCAGCGTTGGGCGGGGGGACAATGAGCAGTTCTTC | CSVGRGDNEQFF